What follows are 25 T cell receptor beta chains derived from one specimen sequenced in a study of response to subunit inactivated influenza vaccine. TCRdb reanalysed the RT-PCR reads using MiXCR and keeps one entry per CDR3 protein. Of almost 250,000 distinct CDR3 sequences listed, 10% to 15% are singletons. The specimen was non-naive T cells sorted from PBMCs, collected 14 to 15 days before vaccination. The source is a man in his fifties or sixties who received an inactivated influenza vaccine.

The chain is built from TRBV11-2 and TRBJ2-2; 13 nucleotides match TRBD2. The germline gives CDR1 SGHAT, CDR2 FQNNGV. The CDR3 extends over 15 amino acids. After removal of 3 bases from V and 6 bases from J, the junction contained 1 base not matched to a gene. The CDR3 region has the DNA TGTGCCAGCAGCTTTACTAGCGGGGGGGCCGGGGAGCTGTTTTTT. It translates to CASSFTSGGAGELFF.

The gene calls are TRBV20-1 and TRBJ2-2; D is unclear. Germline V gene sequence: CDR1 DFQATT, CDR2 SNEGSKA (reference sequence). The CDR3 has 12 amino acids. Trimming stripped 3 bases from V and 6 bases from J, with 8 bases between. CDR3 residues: CSARKGPGELFF. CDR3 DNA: TGCAGTGCTAGGAAAGGGCCCGGGGAGCTGTTTTTT.

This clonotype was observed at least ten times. As DNA, the CDR3 is TGCAGCGTTGTACAGGGGAAGGTCTATGGCTACACCTTC. It encodes CSVVQGKVYGYTF. The chain combines TRBV29-1 with TRBJ1-2; TRBD1 matches at 7 bases. Germline values: CDR1 SQVTM, CDR2 ANQGSEA. The CDR3 loop spans 13 amino acids. V shed 4 bases, J shed 4 bases, and the junction held 6 bases outside the gene matches.

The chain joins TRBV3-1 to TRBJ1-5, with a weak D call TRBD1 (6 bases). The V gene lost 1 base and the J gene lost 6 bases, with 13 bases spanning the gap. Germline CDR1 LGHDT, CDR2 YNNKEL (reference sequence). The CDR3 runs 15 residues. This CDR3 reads CASSQGMGAGQPQHF. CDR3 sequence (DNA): TGTGCCAGCAGCCAAGGGATGGGGGCCGGTCAGCCCCAGCATTTT.

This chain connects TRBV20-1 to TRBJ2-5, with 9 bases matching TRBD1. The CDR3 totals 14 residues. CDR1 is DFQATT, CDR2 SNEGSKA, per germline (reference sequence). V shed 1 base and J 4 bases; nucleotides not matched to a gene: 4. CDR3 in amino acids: CSARGRGQGETQYF. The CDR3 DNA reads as TGCAGTGCTAGAGGAAGGGGACAGGGAGAGACCCAGTACTTC.

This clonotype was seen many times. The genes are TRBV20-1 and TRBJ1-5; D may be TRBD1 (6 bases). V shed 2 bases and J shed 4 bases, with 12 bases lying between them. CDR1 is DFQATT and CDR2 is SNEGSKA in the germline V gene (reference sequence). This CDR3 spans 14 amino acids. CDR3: CSARMGGANQPQHF. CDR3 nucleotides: TGCAGTGCTAGAATGGGGGGGGCTAATCAGCCCCAGCATTTT.

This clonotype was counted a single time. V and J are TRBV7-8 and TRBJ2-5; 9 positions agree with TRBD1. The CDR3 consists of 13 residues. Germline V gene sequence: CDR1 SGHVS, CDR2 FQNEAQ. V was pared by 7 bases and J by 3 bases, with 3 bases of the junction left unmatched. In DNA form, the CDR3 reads TGTGCCAGCAACCGGGACAGGGAAGAGACCCAGTACTTC. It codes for CASNRDREETQYF.

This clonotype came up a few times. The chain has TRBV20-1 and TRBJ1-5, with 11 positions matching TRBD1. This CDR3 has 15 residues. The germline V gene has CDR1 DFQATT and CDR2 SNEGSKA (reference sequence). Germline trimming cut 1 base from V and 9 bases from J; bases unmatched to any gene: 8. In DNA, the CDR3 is TGCAGTGCTAGAGTCCCGGACAGGGGGCGGCGGCCCCAGCATTTT. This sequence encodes CSARVPDRGRRPQHF.

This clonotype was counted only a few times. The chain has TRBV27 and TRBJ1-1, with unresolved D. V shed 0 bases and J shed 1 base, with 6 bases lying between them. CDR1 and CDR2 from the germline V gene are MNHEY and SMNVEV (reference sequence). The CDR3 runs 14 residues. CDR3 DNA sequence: TGTGCCAGCAGTTTATCTAGGGCGAACACTGAAGCTTTCTTT. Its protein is CASSLSRANTEAFF.

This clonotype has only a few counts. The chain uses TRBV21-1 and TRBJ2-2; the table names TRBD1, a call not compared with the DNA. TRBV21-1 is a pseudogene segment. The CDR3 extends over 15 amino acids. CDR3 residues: CASRPAGQPTGELFF. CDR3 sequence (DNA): TGTGCCAGCAGGCCGGCGGGACAGCCCACCGGGGAGCTGTTTTTT.

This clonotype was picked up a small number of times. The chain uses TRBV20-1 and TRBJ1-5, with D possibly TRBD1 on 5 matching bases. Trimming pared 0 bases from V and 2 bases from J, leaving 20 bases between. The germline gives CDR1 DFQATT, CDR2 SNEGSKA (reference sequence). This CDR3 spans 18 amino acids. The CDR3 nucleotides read TGCAGTGCTAGAGACCCTAATGGAATGGGGACGGGCAATCAGCCCCAGCATTTT. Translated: CSARDPNGMGTGNQPQHF.

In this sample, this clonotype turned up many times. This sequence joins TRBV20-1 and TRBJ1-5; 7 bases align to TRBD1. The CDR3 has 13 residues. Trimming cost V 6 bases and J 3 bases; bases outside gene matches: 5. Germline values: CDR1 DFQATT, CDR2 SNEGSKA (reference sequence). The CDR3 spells CSAQGYDNQPQHF. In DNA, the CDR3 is TGCAGTGCACAGGGGTACGACAATCAGCCCCAGCATTTT.

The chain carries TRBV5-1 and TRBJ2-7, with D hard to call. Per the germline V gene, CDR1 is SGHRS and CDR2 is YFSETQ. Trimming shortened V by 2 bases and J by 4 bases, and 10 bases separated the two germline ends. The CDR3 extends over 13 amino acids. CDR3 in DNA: TGCGCCAGCAGCTTCAGGTTGGTTTACGAGCAGTACTTC. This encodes CASSFRLVYEQYF.

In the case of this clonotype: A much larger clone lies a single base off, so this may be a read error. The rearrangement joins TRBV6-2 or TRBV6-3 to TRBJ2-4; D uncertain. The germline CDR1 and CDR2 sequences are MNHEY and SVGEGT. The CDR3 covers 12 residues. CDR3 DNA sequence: TGTGCCAGCAGTTACAGGTCAGGCATTCAGAACTTC. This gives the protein CASSYRSGIQNF.

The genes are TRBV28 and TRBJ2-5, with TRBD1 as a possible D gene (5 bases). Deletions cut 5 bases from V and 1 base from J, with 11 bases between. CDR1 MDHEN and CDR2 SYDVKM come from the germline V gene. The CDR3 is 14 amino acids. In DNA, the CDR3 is TGTGCCAGCAGTCCAGGGTCTCCCCAAGAGACCCAGTACTTC. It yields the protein CASSPGSPQETQYF.

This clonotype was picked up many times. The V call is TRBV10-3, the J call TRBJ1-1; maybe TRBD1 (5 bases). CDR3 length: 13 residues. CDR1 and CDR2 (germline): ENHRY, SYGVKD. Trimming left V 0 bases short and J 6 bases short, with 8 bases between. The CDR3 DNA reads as TGTGCCATCAGTGAGTCGATCAGGGCTGAAGCTTTCTTT. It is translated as CAISESIRAEAFF.

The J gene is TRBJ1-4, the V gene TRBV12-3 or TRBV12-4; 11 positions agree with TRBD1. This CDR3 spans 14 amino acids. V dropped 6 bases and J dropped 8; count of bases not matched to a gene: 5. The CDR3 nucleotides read TGTGCCAGCAGGCTGGACAGGGGGCGAGAAAAACTGTTTTTT. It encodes CASRLDRGREKLFF.

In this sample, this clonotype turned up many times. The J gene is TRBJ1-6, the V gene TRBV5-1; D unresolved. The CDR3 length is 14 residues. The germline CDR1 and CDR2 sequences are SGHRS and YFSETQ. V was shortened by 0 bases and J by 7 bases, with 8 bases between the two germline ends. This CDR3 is CASSLGTENSPLHF. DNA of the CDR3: TGCGCCAGCAGCTTGGGGACGGAGAATTCACCCCTCCACTTT.

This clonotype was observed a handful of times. CDR3 in amino acids: CSVTKGYEQYF. Written as DNA, the CDR3 is TGCAGTGTCACGAAGGGGTACGAGCAGTACTTC. The chain combines TRBV20-1 with TRBJ2-7, with a possible D match to TRBD1 (5 bases). This CDR3 contains 11 residues. Germline values: CDR1 DFQATT, CDR2 SNEGSKA (reference sequence). Trimming cost V 7 bases and J 4 bases, with 11 bases left between them.

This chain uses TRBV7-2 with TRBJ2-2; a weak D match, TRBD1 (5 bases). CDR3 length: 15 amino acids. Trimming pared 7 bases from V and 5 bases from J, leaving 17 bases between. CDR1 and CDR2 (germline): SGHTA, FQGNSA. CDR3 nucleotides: TGTGCCAGCATCCCGCCGGCAGGGCAGACCGGGGAGCTGTTTTTT. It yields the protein CASIPPAGQTGELFF.

In nucleotides, the CDR3 is TGTGCCAGCAGCTTAGGCGGAATGAACACTGAAGCTTTCTTT. This gives the protein CASSLGGMNTEAFF. V usage is TRBV7-6 and J usage is TRBJ1-1; D is uncertain. Trimming removed 1 base from V and 0 bases from J, with 6 bases in between. Germline assignment: CDR1 SGHVS and CDR2 FNYEAQ. The CDR3 contains 14 residues.

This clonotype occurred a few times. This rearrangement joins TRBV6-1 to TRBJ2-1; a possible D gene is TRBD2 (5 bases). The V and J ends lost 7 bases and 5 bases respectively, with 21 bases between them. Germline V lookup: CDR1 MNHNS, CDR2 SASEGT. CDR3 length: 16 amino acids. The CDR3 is CASTSRGGLSDNEQFF. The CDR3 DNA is TGTGCCAGCACCTCACGCGGCGGGTTATCAGACAATGAGCAGTTCTTC.

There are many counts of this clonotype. The chain's CDR3 is CASSFRGETQYF. The CDR3 DNA reads TGTGCCAGCAGTTTCCGAGGAGAGACCCAGTACTTC. This chain uses TRBV27 with TRBJ2-5; the D is unclear. The ends were cut back, 3 bases at V and 4 bases at J, with 6 bases in the middle. The length of the CDR3 is 12 residues. Germline V gene data show CDR1 as MNHEY and CDR2 as SMNVEV (reference sequence).

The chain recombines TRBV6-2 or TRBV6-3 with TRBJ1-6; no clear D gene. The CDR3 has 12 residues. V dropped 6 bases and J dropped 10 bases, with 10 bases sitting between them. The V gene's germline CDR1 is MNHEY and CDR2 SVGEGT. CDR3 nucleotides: TGTGCCAGCAGCATTGCCCACTCACCCCTCCACTTT. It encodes CASSIAHSPLHF.

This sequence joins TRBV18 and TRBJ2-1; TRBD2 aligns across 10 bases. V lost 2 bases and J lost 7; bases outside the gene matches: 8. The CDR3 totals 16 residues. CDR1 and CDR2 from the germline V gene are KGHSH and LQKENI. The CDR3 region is CASSPSLAGVMNEQFF. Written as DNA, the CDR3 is TGTGCCAGCTCACCATCCCTAGCGGGAGTTATGAATGAGCAGTTCTTC.